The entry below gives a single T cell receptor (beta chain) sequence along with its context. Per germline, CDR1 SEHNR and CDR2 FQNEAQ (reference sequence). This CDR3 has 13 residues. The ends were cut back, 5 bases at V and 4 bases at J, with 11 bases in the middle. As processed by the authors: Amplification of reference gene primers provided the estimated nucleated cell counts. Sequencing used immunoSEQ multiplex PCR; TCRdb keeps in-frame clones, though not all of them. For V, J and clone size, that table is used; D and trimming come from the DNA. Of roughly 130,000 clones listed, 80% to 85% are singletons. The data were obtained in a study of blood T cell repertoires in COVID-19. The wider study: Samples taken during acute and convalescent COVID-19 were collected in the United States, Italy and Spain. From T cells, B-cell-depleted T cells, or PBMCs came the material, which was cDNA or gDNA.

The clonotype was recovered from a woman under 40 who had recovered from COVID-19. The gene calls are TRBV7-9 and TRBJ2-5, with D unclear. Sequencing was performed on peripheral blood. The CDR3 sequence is CASSPRPGETQYF. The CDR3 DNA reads TGTGCCAGCAGCCCGCGCCCAGGAGAGACCCAGTACTTC.